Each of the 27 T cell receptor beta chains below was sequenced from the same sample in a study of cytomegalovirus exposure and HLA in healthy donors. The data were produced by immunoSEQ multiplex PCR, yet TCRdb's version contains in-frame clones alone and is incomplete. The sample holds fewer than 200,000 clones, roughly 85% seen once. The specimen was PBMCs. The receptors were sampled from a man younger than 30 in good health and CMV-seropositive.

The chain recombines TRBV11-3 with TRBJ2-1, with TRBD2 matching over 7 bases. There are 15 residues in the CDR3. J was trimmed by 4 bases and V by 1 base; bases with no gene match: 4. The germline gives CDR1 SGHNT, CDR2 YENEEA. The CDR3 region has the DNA TGTGCCAGCAGCTTAGTAGCGGGCACTTACAATGAGCAGTTCTTC. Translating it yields CASSLVAGTYNEQFF.

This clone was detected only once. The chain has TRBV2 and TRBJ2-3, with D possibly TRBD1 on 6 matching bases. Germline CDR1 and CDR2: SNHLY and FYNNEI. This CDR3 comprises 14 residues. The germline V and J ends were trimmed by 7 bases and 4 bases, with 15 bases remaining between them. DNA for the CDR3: TGTGCCAGCACTGTGACAGGCCGATCAGATACGCAGTATTTT. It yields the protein CASTVTGRSDTQYF.

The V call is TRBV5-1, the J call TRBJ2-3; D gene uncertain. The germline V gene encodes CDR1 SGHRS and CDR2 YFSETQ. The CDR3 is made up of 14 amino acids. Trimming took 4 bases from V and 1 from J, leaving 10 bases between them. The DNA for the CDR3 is TGCGCCAGCAGCCTAATCACGGGCACAGATACGCAGTATTTT. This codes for CASSLITGTDTQYF.

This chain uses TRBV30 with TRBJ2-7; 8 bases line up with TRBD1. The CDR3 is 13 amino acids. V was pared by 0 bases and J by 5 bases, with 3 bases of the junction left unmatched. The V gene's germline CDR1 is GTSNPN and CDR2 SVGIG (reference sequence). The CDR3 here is CAWSVGQGNEQYF. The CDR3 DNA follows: TGTGCCTGGAGTGTTGGACAGGGTAACGAGCAGTACTTC.

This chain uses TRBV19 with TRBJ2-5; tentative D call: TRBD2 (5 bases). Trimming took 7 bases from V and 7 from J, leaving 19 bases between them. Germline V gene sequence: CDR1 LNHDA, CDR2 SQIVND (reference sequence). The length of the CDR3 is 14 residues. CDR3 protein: CASNSEPSIGTQYF. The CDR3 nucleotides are TGTGCCAGTAATAGCGAACCAAGCATCGGGACCCAGTACTTC.

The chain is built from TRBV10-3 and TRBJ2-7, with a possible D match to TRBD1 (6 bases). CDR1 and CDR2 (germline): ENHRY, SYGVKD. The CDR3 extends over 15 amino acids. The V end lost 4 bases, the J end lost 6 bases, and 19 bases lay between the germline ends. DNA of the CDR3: TGTGCCATCAGTGTAGGCGCTGCAGGGGCCGGCGAGCAGTACTTC. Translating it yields CAISVGAAGAGEQYF.

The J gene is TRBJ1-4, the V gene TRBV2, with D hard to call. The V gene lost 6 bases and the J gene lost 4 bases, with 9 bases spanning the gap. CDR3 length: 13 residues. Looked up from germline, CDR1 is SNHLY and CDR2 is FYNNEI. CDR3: CASRNSLNEKLFF. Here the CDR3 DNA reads TGTGCCAGCAGGAACAGCCTTAATGAAAAACTGTTTTTT.

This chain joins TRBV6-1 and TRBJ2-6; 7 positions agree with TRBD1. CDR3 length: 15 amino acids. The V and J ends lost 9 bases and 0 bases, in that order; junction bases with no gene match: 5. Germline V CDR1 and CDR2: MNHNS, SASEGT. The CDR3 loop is CASTGTASGANVLTF. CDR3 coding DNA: TGTGCCAGTACCGGGACAGCCTCTGGGGCCAACGTCCTGACTTTC.

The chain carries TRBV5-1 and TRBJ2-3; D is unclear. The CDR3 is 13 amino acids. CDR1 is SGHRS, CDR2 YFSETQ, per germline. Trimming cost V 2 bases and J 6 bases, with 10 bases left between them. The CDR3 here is CASSLFLGDTQYF. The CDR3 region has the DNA TGCGCCAGCAGCTTATTTCTAGGTGATACGCAGTATTTT.

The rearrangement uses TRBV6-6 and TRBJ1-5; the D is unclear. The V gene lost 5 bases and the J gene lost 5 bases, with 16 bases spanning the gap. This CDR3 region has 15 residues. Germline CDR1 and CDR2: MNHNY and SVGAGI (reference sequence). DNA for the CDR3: TGTGCCAGCAGTCACCACAACCGGGAGTATCAGCCCCAGCATTTT. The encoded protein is CASSHHNREYQPQHF.

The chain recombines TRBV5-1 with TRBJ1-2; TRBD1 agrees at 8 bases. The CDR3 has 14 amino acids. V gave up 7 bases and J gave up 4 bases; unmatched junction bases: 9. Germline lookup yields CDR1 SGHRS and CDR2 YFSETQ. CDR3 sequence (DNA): TGCGCCAGCGGACGACAGGGGTATCGCTATGGCTACACCTTC. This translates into CASGRQGYRYGYTF.

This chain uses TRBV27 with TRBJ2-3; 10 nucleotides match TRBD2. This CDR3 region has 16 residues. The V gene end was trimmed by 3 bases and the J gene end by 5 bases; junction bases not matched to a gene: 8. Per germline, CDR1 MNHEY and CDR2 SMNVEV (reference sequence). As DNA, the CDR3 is TGTGCCAGCAGTTTTCGAAGAGCGGGGGGGCAAGATACGCAGTATTTT. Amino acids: CASSFRRAGGQDTQYF.

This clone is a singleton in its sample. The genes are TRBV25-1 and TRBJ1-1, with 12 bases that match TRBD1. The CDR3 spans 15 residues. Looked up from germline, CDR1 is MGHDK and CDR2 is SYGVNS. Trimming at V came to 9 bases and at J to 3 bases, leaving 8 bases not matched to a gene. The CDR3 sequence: CASMAGTGGYTEAFF. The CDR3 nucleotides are TGTGCCAGTATGGCCGGGACAGGGGGCTACACTGAAGCTTTCTTT.

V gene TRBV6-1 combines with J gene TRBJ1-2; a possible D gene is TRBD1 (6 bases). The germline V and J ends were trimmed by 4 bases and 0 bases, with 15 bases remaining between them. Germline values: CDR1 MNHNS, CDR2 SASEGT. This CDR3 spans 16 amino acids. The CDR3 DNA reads TGTGCCAGCAGTGGGGACACCTATTTAGCTAACTATGGCTACACCTTC. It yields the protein CASSGDTYLANYGYTF.

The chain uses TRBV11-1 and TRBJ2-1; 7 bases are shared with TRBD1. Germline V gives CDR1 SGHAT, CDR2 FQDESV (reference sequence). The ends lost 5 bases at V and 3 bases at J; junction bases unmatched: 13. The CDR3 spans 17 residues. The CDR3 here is CASSPRIQTGNYNEQFF. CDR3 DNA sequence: TGTGCCAGCAGCCCGCGTATCCAGACAGGGAACTACAATGAGCAGTTCTTC. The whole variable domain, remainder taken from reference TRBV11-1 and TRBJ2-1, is EAEVAQSPRYKITEKSQAVAFWCDPISGHATLYWYRQILGQGPELLVQFQDESVVDDSQLPKDRFSAERLKGVDSTLKIQPAELGDSAMYLCASSPRIQTGNYNEQFFGPGTRLTVL.

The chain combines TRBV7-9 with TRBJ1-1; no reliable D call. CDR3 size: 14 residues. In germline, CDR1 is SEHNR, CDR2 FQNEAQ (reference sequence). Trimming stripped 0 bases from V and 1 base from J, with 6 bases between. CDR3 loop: CASSLAPGNTEAFF. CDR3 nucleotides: TGTGCCAGCAGCTTAGCGCCCGGGAACACTGAAGCTTTCTTT.

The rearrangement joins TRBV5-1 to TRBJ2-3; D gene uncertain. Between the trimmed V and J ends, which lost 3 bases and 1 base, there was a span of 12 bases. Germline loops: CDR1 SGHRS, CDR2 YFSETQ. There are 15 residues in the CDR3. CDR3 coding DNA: TGCGCCAGCAGCTCCAGCGCCCTACGCACAGATACGCAGTATTTT. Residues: CASSSSALRTDTQYF.

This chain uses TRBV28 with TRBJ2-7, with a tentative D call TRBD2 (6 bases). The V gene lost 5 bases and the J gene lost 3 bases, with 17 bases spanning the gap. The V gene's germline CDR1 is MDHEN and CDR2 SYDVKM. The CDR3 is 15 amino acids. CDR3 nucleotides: TGTGCCAGCAGTCTGATCACGGGGGTGAACTACGAGCAGTACTTC. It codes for CASSLITGVNYEQYF.

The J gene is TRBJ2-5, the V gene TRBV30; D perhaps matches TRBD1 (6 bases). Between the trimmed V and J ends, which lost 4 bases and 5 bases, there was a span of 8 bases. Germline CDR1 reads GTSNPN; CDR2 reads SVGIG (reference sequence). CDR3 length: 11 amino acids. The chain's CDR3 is CAWNQGETQYF. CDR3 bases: TGTGCCTGGAACCAGGGGGAGACCCAGTACTTC.

This CDR3 is CASTVLTGVDTEAFF. The CDR3 region has the DNA TGTGCCAGCACGGTCTTGACAGGGGTGGACACTGAAGCTTTCTTT. The genes are TRBV11-2 and TRBJ1-1; 8 bases are a match to TRBD1. J gave up 3 bases and V 7 bases, and 10 bases lay outside the gene matches. Per the germline V gene, CDR1 is SGHAT and CDR2 is FQNNGV. The CDR3 runs 15 residues.

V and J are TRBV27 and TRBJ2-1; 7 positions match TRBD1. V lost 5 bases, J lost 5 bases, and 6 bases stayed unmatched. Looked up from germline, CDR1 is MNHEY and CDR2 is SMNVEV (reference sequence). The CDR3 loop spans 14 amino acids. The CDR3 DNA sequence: TGTGCCAGCAGTCCCCTGGGACAGAACAATGAGCAGTTCTTC. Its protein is CASSPLGQNNEQFF.

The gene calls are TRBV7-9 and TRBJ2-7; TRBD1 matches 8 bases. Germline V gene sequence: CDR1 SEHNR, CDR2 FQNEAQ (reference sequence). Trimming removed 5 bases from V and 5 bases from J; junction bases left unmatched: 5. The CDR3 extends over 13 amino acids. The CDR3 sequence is CASSVGQGDEQYF. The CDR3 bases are TGTGCCAGCAGCGTTGGACAGGGAGACGAGCAGTACTTC.

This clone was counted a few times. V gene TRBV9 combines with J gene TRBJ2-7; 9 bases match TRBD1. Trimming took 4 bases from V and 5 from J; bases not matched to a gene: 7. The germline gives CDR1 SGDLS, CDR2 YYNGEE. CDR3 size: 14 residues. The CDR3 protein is CASSPGTGPNEQYF. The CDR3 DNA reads TGTGCCAGCAGCCCCGGGACAGGGCCCAACGAGCAGTACTTC.

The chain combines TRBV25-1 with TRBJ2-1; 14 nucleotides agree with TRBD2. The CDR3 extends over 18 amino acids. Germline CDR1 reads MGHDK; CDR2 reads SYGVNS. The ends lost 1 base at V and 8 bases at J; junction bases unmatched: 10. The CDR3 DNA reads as TGTGCCAGCAGTGAATCCGTCCCCCGACTAGCGGGAGGGGATGAGCAGTTCTTC. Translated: CASSESVPRLAGGDEQFF.

The CDR3 spells CASSEGVGNTIYF. CDR3 nucleotides: TGTGCCAGCAGCGAGGGGGTAGGAAACACCATATATTTT. V and J are TRBV2 and TRBJ1-3; TRBD1 is a possible D gene (6 bases). The germline gives CDR1 SNHLY, CDR2 FYNNEI. The V end lost 6 bases, the J end lost 4 bases, and 10 bases lay between the germline ends. CDR3 length: 13 residues.

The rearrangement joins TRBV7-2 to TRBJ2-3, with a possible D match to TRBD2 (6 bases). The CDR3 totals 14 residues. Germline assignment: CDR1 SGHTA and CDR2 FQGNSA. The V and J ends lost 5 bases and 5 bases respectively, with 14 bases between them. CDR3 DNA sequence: TGTGCCAGCAGCCCCTCTTCGGGGGTAGATACGCAGTATTTT. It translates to CASSPSSGVDTQYF.

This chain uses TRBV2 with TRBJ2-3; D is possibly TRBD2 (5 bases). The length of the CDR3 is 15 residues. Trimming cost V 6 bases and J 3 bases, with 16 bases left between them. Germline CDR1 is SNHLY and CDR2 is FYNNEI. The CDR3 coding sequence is TGTGCCAGCAGCCCAGAGGGATTGGAGACAGATACGCAGTATTTT. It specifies CASSPEGLETDTQYF.